This T cell receptor (beta chain) was identified during a study of sequential checkpoint blockade in melanoma. Study at large: After nivolumab or ipilimumab alone, over 20 patients had week-13 rebiopsies. Study-wide findings and caveats: PD-L1 staining and CD8+ counts, not mutational load, tracked tumor T-cell clonality.

The treatment: randomized to nivolumab then ipilimumab (arm A) or the reverse (arm B). Measured with immunoSEQ multiplex PCR; TCRdb has only the in-frame clones, and not every one. The repertoire consists of 35,000 to 40,000 clones, with approximately 30% occurring once and the leading ten covering about 1.6%. V was pared by 3 bases and J by 4 bases, with 12 bases between. The CDR3 consists of 14 residues. The germline V gene has CDR1 LNHDA and CDR2 SQIVND (reference sequence). Of note for this clone: Antigen specificity is unknown.

Source: tumor tissue (inferred from file names), taken from a patient given nivolumab and ipilimumab in sequence. The TCR was taken from a human donor with melanoma. J is TRBJ1-1 and V is TRBV19; D not resolved. DNA of the CDR3: TGTGCCAGTAGTATTGGGCAGGTCGTCACTGAAGCTTTCTTT. Translating it yields CASSIGQVVTEAFF. The variable domain in full, completed from reference TRBV19 and TRBJ1-1, reads DGGITQSPKYLFRKEGQNVTLSCEQNLNHDAMYWYRQDPGQGLRLIYYSQIVNDFQKGDIAEGYSVSREKKESFPLTVTSAQKNPTAFYLCASSIGQVVTEAFFGQGTRLTVV.